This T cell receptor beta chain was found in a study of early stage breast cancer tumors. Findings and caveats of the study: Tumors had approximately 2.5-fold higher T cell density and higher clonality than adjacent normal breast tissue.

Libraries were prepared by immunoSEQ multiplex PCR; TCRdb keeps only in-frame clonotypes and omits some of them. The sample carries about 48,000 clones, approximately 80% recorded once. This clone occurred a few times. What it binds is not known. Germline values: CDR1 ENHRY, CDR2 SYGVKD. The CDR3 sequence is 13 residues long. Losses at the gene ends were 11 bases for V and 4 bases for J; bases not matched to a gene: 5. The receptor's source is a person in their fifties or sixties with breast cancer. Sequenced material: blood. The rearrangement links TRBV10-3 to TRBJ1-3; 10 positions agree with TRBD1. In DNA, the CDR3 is TGTGCCCCCAGGACAGGGGGAGGAAACACCATATATTTT. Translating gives CAPRTGGGNTIYF.